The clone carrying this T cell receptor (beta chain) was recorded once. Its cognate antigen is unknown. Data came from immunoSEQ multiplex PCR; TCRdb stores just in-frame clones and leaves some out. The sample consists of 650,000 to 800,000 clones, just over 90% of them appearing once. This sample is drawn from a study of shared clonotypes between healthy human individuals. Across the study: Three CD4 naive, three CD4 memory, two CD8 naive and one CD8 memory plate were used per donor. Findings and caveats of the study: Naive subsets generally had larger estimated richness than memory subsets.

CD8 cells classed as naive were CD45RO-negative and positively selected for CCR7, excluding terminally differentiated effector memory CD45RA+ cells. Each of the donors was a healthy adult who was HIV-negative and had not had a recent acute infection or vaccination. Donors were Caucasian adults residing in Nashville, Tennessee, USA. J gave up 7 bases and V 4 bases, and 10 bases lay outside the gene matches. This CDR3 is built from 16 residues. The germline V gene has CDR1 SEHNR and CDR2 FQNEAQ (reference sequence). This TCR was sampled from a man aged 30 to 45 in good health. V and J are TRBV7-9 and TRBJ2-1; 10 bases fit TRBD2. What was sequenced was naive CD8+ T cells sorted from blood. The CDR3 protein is CASSSYLAGVGNEQFF. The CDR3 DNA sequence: TGTGCCAGCAGCTCTTATCTAGCGGGAGTTGGAAATGAGCAGTTCTTC.